A single sample gave rise to the 25 T cell receptor beta chains below, sequenced in a study of CD8 T cells in ankylosing spondylitis. TCRdb re-called the 5' RACE reads with MiXCR, one entry per CDR3 protein. Of some 92,000 distinct CDR3 sequences listed, 27% were seen once; the top ten hold about 60%. Source material: blood, either unsorted or a sorted T cell fraction (not recorded which). The source of these receptors is a male donor with ankylosing spondylitis or in good health (not recorded which).

This clonotype was counted a few times. This chain's CDR3 is CSASEWGTDSYGYTF. CDR3 nucleotide sequence: TGCAGTGCTAGTGAATGGGGAACGGACAGCTATGGCTACACCTTC. V is TRBV20-1 and J is TRBJ1-2, with D tentatively TRBD1 (6 bases). CDR1 DFQATT and CDR2 SNEGSKA come from the germline V gene (reference sequence). CDR3 size: 15 residues. V was trimmed by 3 bases and J by 4 bases, leaving 18 bases between them.

This chain joins TRBV7-9 and TRBJ2-1; D gene ambiguous. Per germline, CDR1 SEHNR and CDR2 FQNEAQ (reference sequence). Deletions cut 3 bases from V and 11 bases from J, with 11 bases between. The CDR3 covers 12 residues. The CDR3 nucleotides read TGTGCCAGCAGCTTCACCGTGGTTAAGCAGTTCTTC. Translation: CASSFTVVKQFF.

In this sample, this clonotype turned up a few times. The chain couples TRBV5-1 to TRBJ2-4; D is undetermined. Trimming left V 1 base short and J 0 bases short, with 5 bases between. The CDR3 has 14 residues. Germline-derived CDR1 and CDR2 are SGHRS and YFSETQ. CDR3 sequence: CASSLYEAKNIQYF. The DNA for the CDR3 is TGCGCCAGCAGCTTGTATGAAGCCAAAAACATTCAGTACTTC.

V and J are TRBV6-5 and TRBJ1-5; D remains ambiguous. The CDR3 is 13 residues long. Trimming cost V 2 bases and J 7 bases, with 9 bases left between them. From germline, CDR1 is MNHEY and CDR2 SVGAGI. In DNA form, the CDR3 reads TGTGCCAGCAGTTACGCGGAAGGGCAGCCCCAGCATTTT. This encodes CASSYAEGQPQHF.

The chain has TRBV20-1 and TRBJ2-5, with 8 bases fitting TRBD2. Germline V gene lookup returns CDR1 DFQATT and CDR2 SNEGSKA (reference sequence). V shed 3 bases and J 4 bases; nucleotides not matched to a gene: 10. This CDR3 region has 15 residues. CDR3 nucleotides: TGCAGTGCTAGTGTTAGCGGGAACGAGGGAGAGACCCAGTACTTC. It encodes CSASVSGNEGETQYF.

The chain uses TRBV5-5 and TRBJ2-5; maybe TRBD1 (5 bases). CDR1 and CDR2 (germline): SGHKS, YYEKEE (reference sequence). This CDR3 spans 14 amino acids. V lost 1 base, J lost 4 bases, and 11 bases lay in between. As DNA, the CDR3 is TGTGCCAGCAGCTTGTCCAGGGTGGCAGAGACCCAGTACTTC. Residues: CASSLSRVAETQYF.

V gene TRBV7-2 combines with J gene TRBJ2-3, with D unclear. The germline gives CDR1 SGHTA, CDR2 FQGNSA. CDR3 length: 12 amino acids. The V end lost 4 bases, the J end lost 2 bases, and 4 bases lay between the germline ends. The CDR3 nucleotides read TGTGCCAGCAGCTCCCACACAGATACGCAGTATTTT. Translating gives CASSSHTDTQYF.

The rearrangement links TRBV9 to TRBJ2-2; either TRBD1 or TRBD2 may supply D (7 bases each). The germline V and J ends were trimmed by 1 base and 0 bases, with 13 bases remaining between them. CDR1 is SGDLS and CDR2 is YYNGEE in the germline V gene. The CDR3 runs to 17 residues. The CDR3 reads CASSVNRGGTNTGELFF. CDR3 bases: TGTGCCAGCAGCGTAAACAGGGGAGGGACGAACACCGGGGAGCTGTTTTTT.

The V and J genes are TRBV29-1 and TRBJ2-2, with 11 bases fitting TRBD2. Per germline, CDR1 SQVTM and CDR2 ANQGSEA. V lost 7 bases, J lost 3 bases, and 4 bases stayed unmatched. The CDR3 extends over 14 amino acids. The CDR3 DNA follows: TGCAGCGCCGGGACTAGCGGTGACACCGGGGAGCTGTTTTTT. Its protein is CSAGTSGDTGELFF.

A word on this clonotype: An end of the junction does not agree with germline; a read error may underlie this. The rearrangement joins TRBV7-2 to TRBJ2-1; D possibly corresponds to TRBD2 (6 bases). CDR3 length equals 14 residues. CDR1 and CDR2 from the germline V gene are SGHTA and FQGNSA. The CDR3 sequence: CASSLARTHNEQFF. CDR3 coding DNA: TGTGCCAGCAGCCTAGCGCGGACCCACAATGAGCAGTTCTTC.

The V gene is TRBV5-1, the J gene TRBJ2-1; the D is unclear. Germline CDR1 reads SGHRS; CDR2 reads YFSETQ. V lost 5 bases and J 7 bases, leaving 16 bases between the germline ends. This CDR3 region has 14 residues. CDR3 coding DNA: TGCGCCAGCAGACCCCTTAAGGGCCAAAATGAGCAGTTCTTC. It codes for CASRPLKGQNEQFF.

This clonotype was detected only a few times. The rearrangement joins TRBV20-1 to TRBJ2-7, with D hard to call. The CDR3 spans 13 residues. In germline, CDR1 is DFQATT, CDR2 SNEGSKA (reference sequence). CDR3 bases: TGCAGCGCCTTAGCCAAATCTGGGTACGAGCAGTACGTC. Translated, it gives CSALAKSGYEQYV.

The rearrangement uses TRBV5-1 and TRBJ1-2; 9 bases align to TRBD1. The germline CDR1 and CDR2 sequences are SGHRS and YFSETQ. The CDR3 contains 15 residues. V gave up 2 bases and J gave up 8 bases; unmatched junction bases: 10. The CDR3 nucleotides read TGCGCCAGCAGCTTACCGGGACAGGGTAATGGGGGCTACACCTTC. Translation gives CASSLPGQGNGGYTF.

This clonotype was seen a handful of times. This chain uses TRBV5-1 with TRBJ2-2; D not resolved. V lost 4 bases and J lost 2, with 9 bases in between. Germline loops: CDR1 SGHRS, CDR2 YFSETQ. The CDR3 consists of 14 residues. In DNA form, the CDR3 reads TGCGCCAGCAGCGCCACAGCCAACACCGGGGAGCTGTTTTTT. This gives the protein CASSATANTGELFF.

This sequence joins TRBV12-3 or TRBV12-4 and TRBJ2-7; TRBD2 aligns across 11 bases. The V and J ends lost 3 bases and 5 bases, in that order; junction bases with no gene match: 6. The CDR3 loop spans 15 amino acids. The CDR3 DNA is TGTGCCAGCAGTTTCTTTAGCGGGGGGGGTCACGAGCAGTACTTC. It encodes CASSFFSGGGHEQYF.

The chain combines TRBV3-1 with TRBJ2-6, with 7 bases identical to TRBD1. V trimming: 1 base; J trimming: 3 bases; junction bases outside the gene matches: 6. CDR1 is LGHDT, CDR2 YNNKEL, per germline (reference sequence). The CDR3 runs to 17 residues. This CDR3 is CASSQAPTGSGANVLTF. The CDR3 coding sequence is TGTGCCAGCAGCCAAGCCCCGACAGGGAGTGGGGCCAACGTCCTGACTTTC.

The chain uses TRBV12-3 or TRBV12-4 and TRBJ2-3, with TRBD2 matching over 7 bases. This CDR3 has 14 amino acids. V lost 2 bases to trimming and J lost 1 base; unmatched junction nucleotides: 0. In nucleotides, the CDR3 is TGTGCCAGCAGTTTACTAGCGGGCACAGATACGCAGTATTTT. It is translated as CASSLLAGTDTQYF.

The gene calls are TRBV7-8 and TRBJ2-3; 7 bases align to TRBD2. The ends lost 4 bases at V and 8 bases at J; junction bases unmatched: 18. The CDR3 runs 17 residues. From germline, CDR1 is SGHVS and CDR2 FQNEAQ. The CDR3 sequence: CASSSSRTSATRGTQYF. The CDR3 coding sequence is TGTGCCAGCAGCTCCAGCCGCACTAGCGCCACCCGGGGTACGCAGTATTTT.

This clonotype was counted only a few times. The chain joins TRBV5-1 to TRBJ1-1; perhaps TRBD1 as D (6 bases). Germline CDR1 SGHRS, CDR2 YFSETQ. Trimming took 5 bases from V and 0 from J, leaving 17 bases between them. The CDR3 totals 16 residues. As DNA, the CDR3 is TGCGCCAGCAGACCACTTGTGGGGGACATGAACACTGAAGCTTTCTTT. This sequence encodes CASRPLVGDMNTEAFF.

This clonotype showed up just a few times. The genes are TRBV7-9 and TRBJ1-6; D gene unclear. The germline gives CDR1 SEHNR, CDR2 FQNEAQ (reference sequence). The V end lost 3 bases, the J end lost 13 bases, and 10 bases lay between the germline ends. CDR3 size: 12 residues. The CDR3 region is CASSLSEAPLHF. The CDR3 region has the DNA TGTGCCAGCAGCTTGTCGGAGGCCCCCCTCCACTTT.

The V gene is TRBV4-2, the J gene TRBJ2-7; the D is unclear. The CDR3 extends over 13 amino acids. Trimming left V 5 bases short and J 4 bases short, with 12 bases between. CDR1 is LGHNA and CDR2 is YNFKEQ in the germline V gene. CDR3 residues: CASSASRRYEQYF. The CDR3, as DNA: TGTGCCAGCAGCGCAAGTAGGAGATACGAGCAGTACTTC.

This clonotype was recorded at least ten times. The chain carries TRBV28 and TRBJ2-7; D may be TRBD1 or TRBD2 (5 bases each). V lost 4 bases and J 4 bases, leaving 11 bases between the germline ends. CDR1 is MDHEN and CDR2 is SYDVKM in the germline V gene. The CDR3 contains 13 residues. The CDR3 region is CASSSGPQYEQYV. The CDR3 DNA sequence: TGTGCCAGCAGTTCGGGACCGCAATACGAGCAGTACGTC.

This chain uses TRBV5-1 with TRBJ1-1; TRBD1 is a possible D gene (6 bases). This CDR3 has 17 residues. The V end was cut by 0 bases, the J end by 0 bases, with 15 bases between. Germline CDR1 reads SGHRS; CDR2 reads YFSETQ. The CDR3 region has the DNA TGCGCCAGCAGCTTGGAGCCTTTGGGGGCTGTGAACACTGAAGCTTTCTTT. Translation gives CASSLEPLGAVNTEAFF.

The chain links TRBV5-1 to TRBJ1-1; 8 bases agree with TRBD1. The CDR3 loop spans 12 amino acids. Germline CDR1 is SGHRS and CDR2 is YFSETQ. J was trimmed by 10 bases and V by 4 bases; bases with no gene match: 6. The CDR3 nucleotides read TGCGCCAGCAGCACAGGACAGGGAAGAGCTTTCTTT. The encoded protein is CASSTGQGRAFF.

There are many counts of this clonotype. V gene TRBV5-6 combines with J gene TRBJ1-1, with D perhaps matching TRBD1 (5 bases). This CDR3 is 16 amino acids long. Germline lookup yields CDR1 SGHDT and CDR2 YYEEEE. V lost 2 bases and J lost 0, with 14 bases in between. This CDR3 reads CASSLPGPSMNTEAFF. CDR3 in DNA: TGTGCCAGCAGCTTACCGGGGCCTTCAATGAACACTGAAGCTTTCTTT.